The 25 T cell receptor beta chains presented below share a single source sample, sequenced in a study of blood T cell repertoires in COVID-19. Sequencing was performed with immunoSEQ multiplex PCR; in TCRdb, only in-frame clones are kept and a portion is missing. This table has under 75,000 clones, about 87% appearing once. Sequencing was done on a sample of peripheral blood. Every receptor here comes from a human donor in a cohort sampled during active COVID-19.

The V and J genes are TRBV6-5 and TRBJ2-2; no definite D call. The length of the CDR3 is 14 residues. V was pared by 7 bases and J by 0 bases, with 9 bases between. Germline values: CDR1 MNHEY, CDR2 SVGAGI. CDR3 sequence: CASTANSNTGELFF. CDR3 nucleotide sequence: TGTGCCAGCACCGCCAACTCGAACACCGGGGAGCTGTTTTTT.

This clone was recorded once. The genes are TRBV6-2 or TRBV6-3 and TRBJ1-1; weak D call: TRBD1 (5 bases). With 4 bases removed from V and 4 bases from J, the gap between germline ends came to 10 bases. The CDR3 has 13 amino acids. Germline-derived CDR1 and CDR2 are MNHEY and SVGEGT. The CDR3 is CASSSGLGTEAFF. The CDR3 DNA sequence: TGTGCCAGCAGTTCGGGACTAGGCACTGAAGCTTTCTTT.

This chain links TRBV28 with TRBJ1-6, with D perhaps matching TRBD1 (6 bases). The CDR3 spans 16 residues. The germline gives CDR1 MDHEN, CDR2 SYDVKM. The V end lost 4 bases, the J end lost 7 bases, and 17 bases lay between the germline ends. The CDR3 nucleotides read TGTGCCAGCAGTTACCCTGGTACAGGGCGGAATTCACCCCTCCACTTT. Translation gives CASSYPGTGRNSPLHF.

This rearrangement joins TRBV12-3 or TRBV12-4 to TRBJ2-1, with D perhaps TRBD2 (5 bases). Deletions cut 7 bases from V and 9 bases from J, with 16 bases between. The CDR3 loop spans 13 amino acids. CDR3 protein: CASTHGLGGEQFF. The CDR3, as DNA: TGTGCCAGCACCCACGGGCTAGGAGGTGAGCAGTTCTTC.

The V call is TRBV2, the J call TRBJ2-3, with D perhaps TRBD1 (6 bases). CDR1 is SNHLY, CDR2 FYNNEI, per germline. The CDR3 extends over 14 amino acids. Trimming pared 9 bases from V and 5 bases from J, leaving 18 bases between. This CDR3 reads CARRIRGFGDTQYF. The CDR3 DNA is TGTGCCAGAAGGATCAGGGGTTTTGGAGATACGCAGTATTTT.

In DNA form, the CDR3 reads TGTGCCAGCAGTTACCTTAGCGGGAGTGGGTACGAGCAGTACTTC. As protein: CASSYLSGSGYEQYF. The chain carries TRBV6-2 or TRBV6-3 and TRBJ2-7, with TRBD2 matching over 9 bases. The CDR3 runs to 15 residues. The germline CDR1 and CDR2 sequences are MNHEY and SVGEGT. Trimming cost V 2 bases and J 4 bases; bases outside gene matches: 6.

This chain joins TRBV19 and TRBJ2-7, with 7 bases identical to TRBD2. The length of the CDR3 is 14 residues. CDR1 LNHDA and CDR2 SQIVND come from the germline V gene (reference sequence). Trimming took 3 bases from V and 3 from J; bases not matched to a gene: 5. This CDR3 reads CASSIRTSSYEQYF. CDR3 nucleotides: TGTGCCAGTAGTATTAGGACTAGTAGCTACGAGCAGTACTTC.

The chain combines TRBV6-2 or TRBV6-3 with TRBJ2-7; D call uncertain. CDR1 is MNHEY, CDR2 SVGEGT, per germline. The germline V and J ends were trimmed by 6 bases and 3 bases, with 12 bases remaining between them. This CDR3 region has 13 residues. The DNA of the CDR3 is TGTGCCAGCAGCGAGAAAGAAAACTACGAGCAGTACTTC. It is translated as CASSEKENYEQYF.

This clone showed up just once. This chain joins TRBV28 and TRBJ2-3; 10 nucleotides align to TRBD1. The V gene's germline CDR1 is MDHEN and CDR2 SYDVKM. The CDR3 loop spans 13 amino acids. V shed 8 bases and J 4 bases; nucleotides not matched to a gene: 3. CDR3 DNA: TGTGCCAGCGGACAGGGGGGGTCAGATACGCAGTATTTT. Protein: CASGQGGSDTQYF. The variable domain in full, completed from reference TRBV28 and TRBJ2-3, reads DVKVTQSSRYLVKRTGEKVFLECVQDMDHENMFWYRQDPGLGLRLIYFSYDVKMKEKGDIPEGYSVSREKKERFSLILESASTNQTSMYLCASGQGGSDTQYFGPGTRLTVL.

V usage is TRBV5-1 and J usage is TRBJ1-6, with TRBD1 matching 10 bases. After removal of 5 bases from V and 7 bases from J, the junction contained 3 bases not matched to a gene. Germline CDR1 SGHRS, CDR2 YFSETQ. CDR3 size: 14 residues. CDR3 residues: CASRTDRGNSPLHF. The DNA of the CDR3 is TGCGCCAGCAGGACGGACAGGGGGAATTCACCCCTCCACTTT.

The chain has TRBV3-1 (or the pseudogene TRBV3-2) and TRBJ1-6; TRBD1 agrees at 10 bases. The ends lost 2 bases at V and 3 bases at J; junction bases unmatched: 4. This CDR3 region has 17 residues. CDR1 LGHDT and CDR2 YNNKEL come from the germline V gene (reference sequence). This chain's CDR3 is CASSQRDRGGYNSPLHF. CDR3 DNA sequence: TGTGCCAGCAGCCAAAGGGACAGGGGAGGCTATAATTCACCCCTCCACTTT.

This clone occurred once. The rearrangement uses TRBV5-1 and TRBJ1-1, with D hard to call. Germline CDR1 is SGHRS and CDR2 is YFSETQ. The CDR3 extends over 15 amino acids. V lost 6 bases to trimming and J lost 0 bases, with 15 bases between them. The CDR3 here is CASTLSSSVNTEAFF. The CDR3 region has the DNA TGCGCCAGCACCCTCTCAAGCAGCGTGAACACTGAAGCTTTCTTT.

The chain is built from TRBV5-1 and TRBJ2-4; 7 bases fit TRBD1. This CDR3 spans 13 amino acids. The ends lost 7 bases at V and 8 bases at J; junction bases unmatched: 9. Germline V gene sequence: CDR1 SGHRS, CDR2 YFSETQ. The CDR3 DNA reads TGCGCCAGCCACGACAGGGCGGCGGACATTCAGTACTTC. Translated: CASHDRAADIQYF.

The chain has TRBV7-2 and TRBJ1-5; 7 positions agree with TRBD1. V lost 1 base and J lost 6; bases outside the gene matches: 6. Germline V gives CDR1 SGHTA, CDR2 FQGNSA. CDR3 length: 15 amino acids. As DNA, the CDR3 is TGTGCCAGCAGCTTAGGGACAGGTAGAGGTCAGCCCCAGCATTTT. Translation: CASSLGTGRGQPQHF.

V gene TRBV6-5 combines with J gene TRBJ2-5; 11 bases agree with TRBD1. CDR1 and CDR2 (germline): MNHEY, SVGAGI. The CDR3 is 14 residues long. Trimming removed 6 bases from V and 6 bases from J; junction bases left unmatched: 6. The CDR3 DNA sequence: TGTGCCAGCAGCTCCGGGACAGGGGGGAAGACCCAGTACTTC. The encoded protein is CASSSGTGGKTQYF.

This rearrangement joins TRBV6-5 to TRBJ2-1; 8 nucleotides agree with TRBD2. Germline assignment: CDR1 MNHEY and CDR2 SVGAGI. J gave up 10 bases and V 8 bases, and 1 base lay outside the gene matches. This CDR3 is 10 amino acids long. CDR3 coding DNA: TGTGCCAGCCGACTAGCGGAGCAGTTCTTC. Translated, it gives CASRLAEQFF.

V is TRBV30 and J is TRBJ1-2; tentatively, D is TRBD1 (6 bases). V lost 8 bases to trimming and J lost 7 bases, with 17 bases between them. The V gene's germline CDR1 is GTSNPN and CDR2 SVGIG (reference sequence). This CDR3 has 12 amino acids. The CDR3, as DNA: TGTGCCCGGAAGGCTCTCAGGGGTGGCTACACCTTC. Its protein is CARKALRGGYTF.

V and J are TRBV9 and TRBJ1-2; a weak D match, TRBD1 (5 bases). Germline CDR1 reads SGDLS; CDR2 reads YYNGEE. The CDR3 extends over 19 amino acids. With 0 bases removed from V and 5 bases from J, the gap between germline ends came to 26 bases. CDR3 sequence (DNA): TGTGCCAGCAGCGTAGCCCCGAACCCAGACAGAATAGCCCCATATGGCTACACCTTC. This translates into CASSVAPNPDRIAPYGYTF.

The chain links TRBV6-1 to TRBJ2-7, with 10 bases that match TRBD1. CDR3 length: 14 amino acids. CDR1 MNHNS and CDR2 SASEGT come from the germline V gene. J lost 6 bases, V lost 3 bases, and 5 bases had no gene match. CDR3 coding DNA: TGTGCCAGCAGTGAGCCCGGGACAGGGGTCGAGCAGTACTTC. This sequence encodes CASSEPGTGVEQYF.

CDR3 sequence (DNA): TGTGCCAGTAGTAATTACGGGAGGACAAAATACAATGAGCAGTTCTTC. Translation gives CASSNYGRTKYNEQFF. This rearrangement joins TRBV19 to TRBJ2-1, with 7 bases aligning to TRBD2. CDR3 size: 16 residues. Germline CDR1 LNHDA, CDR2 SQIVND (reference sequence). The junction had 10 bases not matched to a gene; V was cut back by 4 bases and J by 4 bases.

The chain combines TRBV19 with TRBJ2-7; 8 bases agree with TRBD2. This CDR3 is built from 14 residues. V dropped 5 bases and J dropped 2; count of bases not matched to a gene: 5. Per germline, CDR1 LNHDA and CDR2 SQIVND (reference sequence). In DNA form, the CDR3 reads TGTGCCAGTAGTCAGGGACTAGGTACCTACGAGCAGTACTTC. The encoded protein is CASSQGLGTYEQYF.

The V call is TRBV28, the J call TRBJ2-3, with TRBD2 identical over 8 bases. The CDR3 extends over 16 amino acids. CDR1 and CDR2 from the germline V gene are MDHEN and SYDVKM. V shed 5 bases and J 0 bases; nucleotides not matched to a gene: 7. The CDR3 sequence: CASSAPGLGSTDTQYF. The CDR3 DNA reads TGTGCCAGCAGTGCCCCGGGACTAGGTAGCACAGATACGCAGTATTTT.

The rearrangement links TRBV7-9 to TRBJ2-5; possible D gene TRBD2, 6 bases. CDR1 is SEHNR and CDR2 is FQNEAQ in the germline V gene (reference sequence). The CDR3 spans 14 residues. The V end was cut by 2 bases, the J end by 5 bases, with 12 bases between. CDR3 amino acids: CASSLYSGGETQYF. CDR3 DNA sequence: TGTGCCAGCAGCTTATATAGCGGAGGGGAGACCCAGTACTTC.

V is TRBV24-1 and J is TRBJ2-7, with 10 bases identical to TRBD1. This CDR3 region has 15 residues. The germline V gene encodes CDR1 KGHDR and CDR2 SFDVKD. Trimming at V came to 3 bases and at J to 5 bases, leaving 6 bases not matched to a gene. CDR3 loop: CATSDHRDRGHEQYF. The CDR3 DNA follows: TGTGCCACCAGTGATCACCGGGACAGGGGTCACGAGCAGTACTTC.

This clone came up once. The CDR3 DNA sequence: TGTGCCAGCAGCCAGGAGGGGGCAGTCAATCAGCCCCAGCATTTT. This translates into CASSQEGAVNQPQHF. The V call is TRBV4-2, the J call TRBJ1-5; TRBD1 matches 7 bases. Trimming cost V 3 bases and J 3 bases; bases outside gene matches: 5. This CDR3 has 15 amino acids. Per the germline V gene, CDR1 is LGHNA and CDR2 is YNFKEQ.